These T cell receptor beta chains were read from a single sample in a study of Graves' ophthalmopathy and Graves' hyperthyroidism. One entry per CDR3 protein, called by TCRdb with MiXCR from the multiplex PCR reads. The sample shows roughly 600,000 distinct CDR3 sequences, approximately 35% of them seen only once. The sequencing sample was made of peripheral blood or thyroid tissue (not recorded which). The origin of the receptors is an adult man with Graves' hyperthyroidism. The CDR3 runs from the conserved cysteine through the conserved F or W. The order of the fields is CDR3 length, D gene, J gene, V gene, clone size, CDR3 protein, CDR3 DNA. A D gene is named only where the DNA matches it firmly. Size is omitted from some rows. Given values are once, few, many or a class for expanded clones.

cdr3_length: 12; d_call: .; j_call: TRBJ2-7; v_call: TRBV6-2/TRBV6-3; clone_size: .; cdr3_aa: CASRVTEYEQYF; cdr3_nt: TGTGCCAGCAGGGTTACAGAGTACGAGCAGTACTTC
cdr3_length: 13; d_call: .; j_call: TRBJ1-2; v_call: TRBV29-1; clone_size: many; cdr3_aa: CSVVPGRSYGYTF; cdr3_nt: TGCAGCGTGGTACCAGGGAGGTCCTATGGCTACACCTTC
cdr3_length: 15; d_call: TRBD1; j_call: TRBJ2-7; v_call: TRBV29-1; clone_size: many; cdr3_aa: CSVGTGQGIRYEQYF; cdr3_nt: TGCAGCGTTGGAACGGGACAGGGGATTAGGTACGAGCAGTACTTC
cdr3_length: 14; d_call: .; j_call: TRBJ1-2; v_call: TRBV29-1; clone_size: many; cdr3_aa: CSVVSRVGNYGYTF; cdr3_nt: TGCAGCGTTGTATCCAGGGTGGGGAACTATGGCTACACCTTC
cdr3_length: 15; d_call: TRBD1; j_call: TRBJ1-4; v_call: TRBV9; clone_size: .; cdr3_aa: CASSVVGQDNEKLFF; cdr3_nt: TGTGCCAGCAGCGTAGTAGGACAGGATAATGAAAAACTGTTTTTT
cdr3_length: 14; d_call: TRBD1; j_call: TRBJ2-2; v_call: TRBV5-1; clone_size: .; cdr3_aa: CASSLGQLGGELFF; cdr3_nt: TGCGCCAGCAGCCTGGGACAGCTCGGCGGGGAGCTGTTTTTT
cdr3_length: 17; d_call: TRBD2; j_call: TRBJ2-5; v_call: TRBV15; clone_size: .; cdr3_aa: CATSRTKGTSAEETQYF; cdr3_nt: TGTGCCACCAGCAGAACTAAGGGGACTAGCGCGGAAGAGACCCAGTACTTC
cdr3_length: 18; d_call: .; j_call: TRBJ2-5; v_call: TRBV6-5; clone_size: few; cdr3_aa: CASRLRVAAVATVETQYF; cdr3_nt: TGTGCCAGCAGACTACGGGTAGCGGCGGTTGCTACTGTGGAGACCCAGTACTTC
cdr3_length: 14; d_call: .; j_call: TRBJ1-1; v_call: TRBV11-2; clone_size: many; cdr3_aa: CASSSNTGNTEAFF; cdr3_nt: TGTGCCAGCAGCTCTAATACAGGAAACACTGAAGCTTTCTTT
cdr3_length: 12; d_call: .; j_call: TRBJ1-6; v_call: TRBV12-3/TRBV12-4; clone_size: many; cdr3_aa: CASSFYNSPLHF; cdr3_nt: TGTGCCAGCAGTTTTTATAATTCACCCCTCCACTTT
cdr3_length: 14; d_call: .; j_call: TRBJ2-3; v_call: TRBV7-2; clone_size: many; cdr3_aa: CASSRYRTTDTQYF; cdr3_nt: TGTGCCAGCAGTCGCTACCGGACTACAGATACGCAGTATTTT
cdr3_length: 19; d_call: .; j_call: TRBJ1-6; v_call: TRBV5-5; clone_size: .; cdr3_aa: CASSPGTPARSSYNSPLHF; cdr3_nt: TGTGCCAGCAGTCCCGGGACACCCGCCCGGAGCTCCTATAATTCACCCCTCCACTTT
cdr3_length: 17; d_call: TRBD2; j_call: TRBJ2-5; v_call: TRBV5-1; clone_size: .; cdr3_aa: CAGSLGGTSGDQETQYF; cdr3_nt: TGCGCCGGCAGCTTGGGGGGGACTAGCGGGGACCAAGAGACCCAGTACTTC
cdr3_length: 18; d_call: .; j_call: TRBJ1-2; v_call: TRBV7-9; clone_size: few; cdr3_aa: CASSLLPMGLETNYGYTF; cdr3_nt: TGTGCCAGCAGCCTACTCCCCATGGGGCTGGAGACTAACTATGGCTACACCTTC
cdr3_length: 17; d_call: .; j_call: TRBJ2-6; v_call: TRBV12-3/TRBV12-4; clone_size: .; cdr3_aa: CASSPRGDGFGANVLTF; cdr3_nt: TGTGCCAGCAGTCCTCGCGGGGACGGATTTGGGGCCAACGTCCTGACTTTC
cdr3_length: 13; d_call: .; j_call: TRBJ1-5; v_call: TRBV12-3/TRBV12-4; clone_size: few; cdr3_aa: CASTGGRNQPQHF; cdr3_nt: TGTGCCAGCACGGGCGGGAGAAATCAGCCCCAGCATTTT
cdr3_length: 15; d_call: .; j_call: TRBJ1-3; v_call: TRBV10-3; clone_size: many; cdr3_aa: CAISERQLSGNTIYF; cdr3_nt: TGTGCCATCAGTGAAAGACAACTCTCTGGAAACACCATATATTTT
cdr3_length: 14; d_call: .; j_call: TRBJ2-2; v_call: TRBV5-1; clone_size: many; cdr3_aa: CASSDGLWAGELFF; cdr3_nt: TGCGCCAGCAGCGACGGACTGTGGGCCGGGGAGCTGTTTTTT
cdr3_length: 16; d_call: .; j_call: TRBJ2-5; v_call: TRBV15; clone_size: .; cdr3_aa: CATSSLGTHNQETQYF; cdr3_nt: TGTGCCACCAGCTCACTCGGGACACATAATCAAGAGACCCAGTACTTC
cdr3_length: 15; d_call: .; j_call: TRBJ1-3; v_call: TRBV10-3; clone_size: .; cdr3_aa: CASSENTYSGNTIYF; cdr3_nt: TGTGCCAGCAGTGAAAACACTTACTCTGGAAACACCATATATTTT
cdr3_length: 14; d_call: .; j_call: TRBJ1-5; v_call: TRBV7-8; clone_size: .; cdr3_aa: CASSLGTVYQPQHF; cdr3_nt: TGTGCCAGCAGCTTAGGGACAGTTTATCAGCCCCAGCATTTT
cdr3_length: 12; d_call: .; j_call: TRBJ2-7; v_call: TRBV6-1; clone_size: many; cdr3_aa: CASAGAAYEQYF; cdr3_nt: TGTGCTTCGGCGGGGGCAGCCTACGAGCAGTACTTC
cdr3_length: 15; d_call: .; j_call: TRBJ1-6; v_call: TRBV7-2; clone_size: .; cdr3_aa: CASSLRPGSPSPLHF; cdr3_nt: TGTGCCAGCAGCTTAAGGCCGGGAAGCCCTTCACCCCTCCACTTT
cdr3_length: 12; d_call: TRBD1; j_call: TRBJ2-7; v_call: TRBV20-1; clone_size: once; cdr3_aa: CSASGDRGEQYF; cdr3_nt: TGCAGTGCTAGCGGGGACAGGGGCGAGCAGTACTTC
cdr3_length: 15; d_call: .; j_call: TRBJ2-2; v_call: TRBV9; clone_size: .; cdr3_aa: CASSPTGPNTGELFF; cdr3_nt: TGTGCCAGCAGTCCGACGGGACCGAACACCGGGGAGCTGTTTTTT
cdr3_length: 17; d_call: TRBD2; j_call: TRBJ2-7; v_call: TRBV7-9; clone_size: many; cdr3_aa: CASSFRGLAGTPYEQYF; cdr3_nt: TGTGCCAGCAGCTTTAGGGGACTAGCGGGAACTCCCTACGAGCAGTACTTC
cdr3_length: 18; d_call: TRBD1; j_call: TRBJ1-1; v_call: TRBV10-3; clone_size: once; cdr3_aa: CAISLLSTGTGGTTEAFF; cdr3_nt: TGTGCCATCAGTTTACTAAGCACCGGGACAGGGGGCACGACTGAAGCTTTCTTT
cdr3_length: 11; d_call: TRBD1; j_call: TRBJ2-7; v_call: TRBV20-1; clone_size: many; cdr3_aa: CSARTGTAYYF; cdr3_nt: TGCAGTGCTAGAACCGGGACAGCTTATTACTTC
cdr3_length: 13; d_call: .; j_call: TRBJ2-7; v_call: TRBV24-1; clone_size: .; cdr3_aa: CATSDRGEYEQYF; cdr3_nt: TGTGCCACCAGTGATAGGGGAGAGTACGAGCAGTACTTC
cdr3_length: 14; d_call: .; j_call: TRBJ1-1; v_call: TRBV6-9; clone_size: .; cdr3_aa: CASSEDPGETRAFF; cdr3_nt: TGTGCCAGCAGTGAAGACCCGGGGGAGACTAGGGCTTTCTTT
cdr3_length: 14; d_call: .; j_call: TRBJ2-3; v_call: TRBV10-3; clone_size: .; cdr3_aa: CATVGGVSTDTQYF; cdr3_nt: TGTGCCACCGTGGGGGGAGTCAGCACAGATACGCAGTATTTT
cdr3_length: 16; d_call: TRBD1; j_call: TRBJ2-5; v_call: TRBV5-1; clone_size: .; cdr3_aa: CASSPAGTGIPETQYF; cdr3_nt: TGCGCCAGCAGCCCCGCCGGGACAGGAATTCCAGAGACCCAGTACTTC
cdr3_length: 13; d_call: TRBD1; j_call: TRBJ1-1; v_call: TRBV5-1; clone_size: once; cdr3_aa: CASSLQGGTEASF; cdr3_nt: TGCGCCAGCAGCTTACAGGGGGGTACTGAAGCTTCCTTT
cdr3_length: 15; d_call: TRBD1; j_call: TRBJ2-7; v_call: TRBV5-1; clone_size: many; cdr3_aa: CASSLVTGSSYEQYF; cdr3_nt: TGCGCCAGCAGCTTGGTGACAGGGAGCTCCTACGAGCAGTACTTC
cdr3_length: 16; d_call: TRBD2; j_call: TRBJ2-1; v_call: TRBV7-4; clone_size: .; cdr3_aa: CASSLVGLAVGNEQFF; cdr3_nt: TGTGCCAGCAGCTTAGTAGGACTAGCGGTGGGCAATGAGCAGTTCTTC
cdr3_length: 14; d_call: .; j_call: TRBJ1-1; v_call: TRBV7-6; clone_size: .; cdr3_aa: CASSRSQMNTEAFF; cdr3_nt: TGTGCCAGCTCACGATCACAGATGAACACTGAAGCTTTCTTT
cdr3_length: 15; d_call: .; j_call: TRBJ2-7; v_call: TRBV2; clone_size: .; cdr3_aa: CASSATGLGTYEQYF; cdr3_nt: TGTGCCAGCAGTGCTACGGGACTCGGTACCTACGAGCAGTACTTC
cdr3_length: 17; d_call: .; j_call: TRBJ1-5; v_call: TRBV5-5; clone_size: few; cdr3_aa: CASSLERVGNSNQPQHF; cdr3_nt: TGTGCCAGCAGCTTGGAGCGGGTGGGGAATAGCAATCAGCCCCAGCATTTT
cdr3_length: 13; d_call: .; j_call: TRBJ1-2; v_call: TRBV10-2; clone_size: many; cdr3_aa: CASSVGPNYGYTF; cdr3_nt: TGCGCCAGCAGTGTAGGACCTAACTATGGCTACACCTTC
cdr3_length: 13; d_call: TRBD1; j_call: TRBJ2-7; v_call: TRBV28; clone_size: few; cdr3_aa: CASSSGGWSEQYF; cdr3_nt: TGTGCCAGCAGTTCAGGGGGTTGGTCCGAGCAGTACTTC
cdr3_length: 13; d_call: .; j_call: TRBJ1-1; v_call: TRBV29-1; clone_size: many; cdr3_aa: CSVVAPARAEAFF; cdr3_nt: TGCAGCGTTGTAGCCCCAGCCCGGGCTGAAGCTTTCTTT
cdr3_length: 14; d_call: .; j_call: TRBJ2-7; v_call: TRBV12-3/TRBV12-4; clone_size: .; cdr3_aa: CASSHSGPAYEQYF; cdr3_nt: TGTGCCAGCAGTCACTCCGGGCCCGCCTACGAGCAGTACTTC
cdr3_length: 16; d_call: .; j_call: TRBJ1-5; v_call: TRBV12-3/TRBV12-4; clone_size: many; cdr3_aa: CASSLGTRYSNQPQHF; cdr3_nt: TGTGCCAGCAGTTTAGGGACCAGGTATAGCAATCAGCCCCAGCATTTT
cdr3_length: 15; d_call: .; j_call: TRBJ2-2; v_call: TRBV5-1; clone_size: few; cdr3_aa: CASSPGTSGTGELFF; cdr3_nt: TGCGCCAGCAGCCCGGGGACTTCGGGCACCGGGGAGCTGTTTTTT
cdr3_length: 12; d_call: TRBD1; j_call: TRBJ1-1; v_call: TRBV27; clone_size: many; cdr3_aa: CASSPGQAEAFF; cdr3_nt: TGTGCCAGCAGTCCCGGACAGGCTGAAGCTTTCTTT
cdr3_length: 15; d_call: .; j_call: TRBJ1-6; v_call: TRBV5-1; clone_size: .; cdr3_aa: CASSGQGSNTSPLHF; cdr3_nt: TGCGCCAGCAGCGGCCAGGGGAGTAATACTTCACCCCTCCACTTT
cdr3_length: 15; d_call: .; j_call: TRBJ2-6; v_call: TRBV7-9; clone_size: .; cdr3_aa: CASSLRGQGANVLTF; cdr3_nt: TGTGCCAGCAGCTTGAGAGGGCAGGGGGCCAACGTCCTGACTTTC
cdr3_length: 15; d_call: .; j_call: TRBJ1-5; v_call: TRBV28; clone_size: few; cdr3_aa: CASSSSKTSNQPQHF; cdr3_nt: TGTGCCAGCAGTAGTTCCAAAACAAGCAATCAGCCCCAGCATTTT
cdr3_length: 11; d_call: .; j_call: TRBJ1-2; v_call: TRBV29-1; clone_size: .; cdr3_aa: CSGGGGQGYTF; cdr3_nt: TGCAGCGGGGGGGGGGGCCAAGGCTACACCTTC
cdr3_length: 13; d_call: .; j_call: TRBJ1-6; v_call: TRBV24-1; clone_size: .; cdr3_aa: CARGAGLGSPLHF; cdr3_nt: TGTGCTAGAGGCGCAGGACTGGGATCACCCCTCCACTTT
cdr3_length: 13; d_call: .; j_call: TRBJ2-3; v_call: TRBV2; clone_size: few; cdr3_aa: CASRGQWEDTQYF; cdr3_nt: TGTGCCAGCAGAGGACAGTGGGAAGATACGCAGTATTTT
cdr3_length: 15; d_call: .; j_call: TRBJ2-5; v_call: TRBV7-9; clone_size: .; cdr3_aa: CASSPGQAGAETQYF; cdr3_nt: TGTGCCAGCAGTCCCGGACAAGCCGGGGCAGAGACCCAGTACTTC
cdr3_length: 13; d_call: .; j_call: TRBJ2-7; v_call: TRBV9; clone_size: many; cdr3_aa: CASSSSGFYEQYF; cdr3_nt: TGTGCCAGCAGCTCGAGCGGCTTCTACGAGCAGTACTTC
cdr3_length: 13; d_call: .; j_call: TRBJ1-5; v_call: TRBV29-1; clone_size: many; cdr3_aa: CSAAAGRGQPQHF; cdr3_nt: TGCAGCGCGGCCGCGGGTCGGGGACAGCCCCAGCATTTT